This TCR beta chain appears in the sequencing data of a study of blood T cell repertoires in COVID-19 (dated by TCRdb to about 2020). Background for the entire study: Samples from collaborators originated in the United States, Italy and Spain and spanned both the acute and convalescent phases of COVID-19. The prospective study material was composed of cDNA or gDNA derived from T cells, B-cell-depleted T cells, or PBMCs. Where available, HLA class I and class II types were obtained from metadata supplied by the sample provider rather than from assay-based typing. The dataset comprised deeply sampled blood TCRbeta repertoires from subjects exposed to, actively infected with, or recovered from COVID-19. Samples came from the ongoing ImmuneRACE study (first 160 participants) plus 1,254 subjects from 6 global collaborators. The repertoires were released in a freely available public database intended as a resource for research on the immune response to SARS-CoV-2. A de-identified subject ID, COVID-19 status, age in years and sex were almost always included in the sample metadata.

As to this clone: This receptor's antigen is unknown. Per-base quality was not reported, and no clone a single base away is much larger than it.

TCRbeta CDR3 regions were amplified from genomic DNA by means of the immunoSEQ Assay, a bias-controlled multiplex PCR. The original methods were these. Nucleated cell counts per sample were estimated from amplification of reference gene primers within the assay. Sequence reads were collapsed and filtered to measure the absolute abundance of every unique TCRbeta CDR3 rearrangement. For each sample, productive Simpson clonality was calculated as the square root of Simpson's diversity index over productive rearrangements. This immuneACCESS table, as held by TCRdb, lists in-frame sequences with V and J called but not all clones. Of the missing ones, under half trace to an unresolved V gene in checked studies; the others have no known cause. V and J calls plus clone size are reproduced from that table; the DNA served to infer D and trimming. The sample yields tens of thousands of clones; less than 85% were counted once. 7% of the sample belongs to the ten largest clones.

Collaborating institutions collected whole blood in K2EDTA tubes following their own protocols. For TCRbeta analysis, collaborators shipped samples in one of three forms: frozen whole blood, isolated PBMCs, or DNA extracted from either of those sample types. CDR1 and CDR2 are drawn from the germline V gene: SQVTM, ANQGSEA. Trimming accounts for 3 bases at V and 0 bases at J, while the number of junction bases matched to no gene is 9. CDR3 length: 16 amino acids, cysteine to phenylalanine. The entry retains the CDR3 DNA only, 48 bases that are in frame from base 1. Results the study describes overall, beyond this receptor: Clinical and demographic metadata were provided uncurated, with the amount varying by source and participant.

This sequence uses TRBV29-1 and TRBJ2-3; 7 junctional bases match TRBD1. The sequence came from an older man with acute or convalescent COVID-19. The sample was peripheral blood. The CDR3 region reads CSVDLLGTDSTDTQYF. In nucleotide form, the sequence is TGCAGCGTTGACCTTCTCGGGACAGATAGCACAGATACGCAGTATTTT.